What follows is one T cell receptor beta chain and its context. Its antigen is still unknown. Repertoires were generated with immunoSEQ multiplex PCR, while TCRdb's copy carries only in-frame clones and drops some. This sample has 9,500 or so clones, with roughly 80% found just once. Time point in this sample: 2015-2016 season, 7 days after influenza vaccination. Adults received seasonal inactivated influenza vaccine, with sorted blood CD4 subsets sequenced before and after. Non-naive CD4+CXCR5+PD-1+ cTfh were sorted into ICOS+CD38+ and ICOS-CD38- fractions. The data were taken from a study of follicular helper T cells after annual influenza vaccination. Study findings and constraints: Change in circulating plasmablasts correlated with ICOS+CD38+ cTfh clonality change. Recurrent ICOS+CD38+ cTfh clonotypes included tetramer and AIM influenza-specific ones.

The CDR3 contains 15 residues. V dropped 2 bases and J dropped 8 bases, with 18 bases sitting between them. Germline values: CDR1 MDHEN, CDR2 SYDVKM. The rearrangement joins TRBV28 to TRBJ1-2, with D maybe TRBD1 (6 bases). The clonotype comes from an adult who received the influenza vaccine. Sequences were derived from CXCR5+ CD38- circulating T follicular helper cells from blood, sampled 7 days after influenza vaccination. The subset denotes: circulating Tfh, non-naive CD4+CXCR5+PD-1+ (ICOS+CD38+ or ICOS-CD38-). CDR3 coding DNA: TGTGCCAGCAGTTTAGGGGGCGGTATGTTGCGCGGCTACACCTTC. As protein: CASSLGGGMLRGYTF.